These T cell receptor beta chains were read from a single sample in a study of OX40 agonist ivuxolimab in advanced cancers. The method was immunoSEQ multiplex PCR; TCRdb's version includes in-frame clones alone and lacks a portion of them. The sample records 35,000 to 45,000 clones, about 90% being singletons. This material consisted of CD4+ or CD8+ T cells sorted from blood, taken in a trial of the OX40 agonist ivuxolimab. All receptors come from an adult with an advanced solid tumor such as melanoma, head and neck, liver or kidney cancer. Each CDR3 is given with its conserved first and last residue. Each record gives: clone size, J gene, V gene, D gene, CDR3 protein, CDR3 DNA. A D gene is named only where the DNA matches it firmly. Not all rows give a size; the values are once, few, many and, for expanded clones, a class.

clone size: .
J gene: TRBJ2-7
V gene: TRBV7-2
D gene: .
CDR3 protein: CASSLVQGHEQYF
CDR3 DNA: TGTGCCAGCAGCTTAGTCCAGGGGCACGAGCAGTACTTC

clone size: .
J gene: TRBJ2-3
V gene: TRBV7-9
D gene: .
CDR3 protein: CASSSRGVIGTDTQYF
CDR3 DNA: TGTGCCAGCAGCTCGAGGGGGGTGATAGGGACAGATACGCAGTATTTT

clone size: .
J gene: TRBJ1-1
V gene: TRBV28
D gene: .
CDR3 protein: CASSKTLRAFF
CDR3 DNA: TGTGCCAGCAGCAAAACCCTTCGAGCTTTCTTT

clone size: .
J gene: TRBJ2-7
V gene: TRBV7-9
D gene: .
CDR3 protein: CASSLKGGAAYEQYF
CDR3 DNA: TGTGCCAGCAGTTTAAAAGGAGGGGCGGCCTACGAGCAGTACTTC

clone size: .
J gene: TRBJ2-7
V gene: TRBV28
D gene: TRBD2
CDR3 protein: CASSLPLAGSYEQYF
CDR3 DNA: TGTGCCAGCAGTTTACCTCTAGCGGGATCGTACGAGCAGTACTTC

clone size: .
J gene: TRBJ2-7
V gene: TRBV7-9
D gene: TRBD2
CDR3 protein: CASSGKRETYEQYF
CDR3 DNA: TGTGCCAGCAGCGGAAAGCGGGAGACCTACGAGCAGTACTTC

clone size: .
J gene: TRBJ2-2
V gene: TRBV28
D gene: .
CDR3 protein: CASSPRSTGELFF
CDR3 DNA: TGTGCCAGCAGCCCTCGGTCCACCGGGGAGCTGTTTTTT

clone size: .
J gene: TRBJ2-3
V gene: TRBV29-1
D gene: .
CDR3 protein: CSVTKGDFTDTQYF
CDR3 DNA: TGCAGCGTTACCAAGGGGGACTTCACAGATACGCAGTATTTT

clone size: .
J gene: TRBJ2-2
V gene: TRBV2
D gene: TRBD2
CDR3 protein: CASSIRAGENTGELFF
CDR3 DNA: TGTGCCAGCTCCATTCGGGCGGGAGAGAACACCGGGGAGCTGTTTTTT

clone size: .
J gene: TRBJ2-7
V gene: TRBV9
D gene: TRBD2
CDR3 protein: CASSVSSTSGANEQYF
CDR3 DNA: TGTGCCAGCAGCGTGAGTTCGACTAGCGGGGCGAACGAGCAGTACTTC

clone size: .
J gene: TRBJ1-1
V gene: TRBV6-5
D gene: .
CDR3 protein: CASSLLGAGYTEAFF
CDR3 DNA: TGTGCCAGCAGTCTGCTTGGGGCGGGTTACACTGAAGCTTTCTTT

clone size: .
J gene: TRBJ2-5
V gene: TRBV9
D gene: .
CDR3 protein: CASSGGLFGETQYF
CDR3 DNA: TGTGCCAGCAGCGGGGGCCTATTTGGGGAGACCCAGTACTTC

clone size: once
J gene: TRBJ2-7
V gene: TRBV6-1
D gene: TRBD1
CDR3 protein: CASSDPPGTGSNEQYF
CDR3 DNA: TGTGCCAGCAGTGACCCGCCTGGGACAGGGAGCAACGAGCAGTACTTC

clone size: .
J gene: TRBJ2-1
V gene: TRBV5-4
D gene: .
CDR3 protein: CASTLAAGTGAYNEQFF
CDR3 DNA: TGTGCCAGCACCCTCGCCGCAGGGACGGGAGCCTACAATGAGCAGTTCTTC

clone size: .
J gene: TRBJ2-5
V gene: TRBV28
D gene: TRBD1
CDR3 protein: CASSQSLQGGQETQYF
CDR3 DNA: TGTGCCAGCAGCCAAAGCTTACAGGGGGGCCAGGAGACCCAGTACTTC

clone size: .
J gene: TRBJ2-7
V gene: TRBV10-3
D gene: TRBD2
CDR3 protein: CAIGGVDEQYF
CDR3 DNA: TGTGCCATCGGGGGGGTGGACGAGCAGTACTTC

clone size: .
J gene: TRBJ2-1
V gene: TRBV4-1
D gene: .
CDR3 protein: CASSPVTGGDEQFF
CDR3 DNA: TGCGCCAGCAGCCCCGTCACAGGGGGGGACGAGCAGTTCTTC

clone size: .
J gene: TRBJ1-1
V gene: TRBV2
D gene: TRBD1
CDR3 protein: CASIPGGGNTEAFF
CDR3 DNA: TGTGCCAGCATTCCAGGGGGGGGGAACACTGAAGCTTTCTTT

clone size: .
J gene: TRBJ2-7
V gene: TRBV5-5
D gene: TRBD2
CDR3 protein: CATGTSGTSYEQYF
CDR3 DNA: TGTGCCACCGGGACTAGCGGGACCTCCTACGAGCAGTACTTC

clone size: once
J gene: TRBJ2-1
V gene: TRBV4-1
D gene: TRBD2
CDR3 protein: CASSQTSGRPSGNEQFF
CDR3 DNA: TGCGCCAGCAGCCAGACTAGCGGGAGGCCCTCGGGCAATGAGCAGTTCTTC

clone size: .
J gene: TRBJ2-1
V gene: TRBV9
D gene: TRBD2
CDR3 protein: CASSAHRTSQFF
CDR3 DNA: TGTGCCAGCAGCGCCCACCGGACTAGCCAGTTCTTC

clone size: .
J gene: TRBJ2-7
V gene: TRBV25-1
D gene: .
CDR3 protein: CASSAGPYEQYF
CDR3 DNA: TGTGCCAGCAGTGCCGGTCCCTACGAGCAGTACTTC

clone size: once
J gene: TRBJ2-1
V gene: TRBV4-2
D gene: TRBD1
CDR3 protein: CASSQRGLGIGYNEQFF
CDR3 DNA: TGTGCCAGCAGCCAAAGGGGGCTAGGGATCGGCTACAATGAGCAGTTCTTC